What follows is one T cell receptor (beta chain) and its context. The data stem from a study of blood T cell repertoires in COVID-19. Study in general: Material from acute and convalescent COVID-19 was sourced from the United States, Italy and Spain. T cells, B-cell-depleted T cells, or PBMCs provided the cDNA or gDNA that served as material.

Per the study methods: Estimation of nucleated cell counts was performed using reference gene primer amplification. Only in-frame clones appear in the TCRdb table, and some are missing; sequencing was by immunoSEQ multiplex PCR. The V and J calls and clone size were taken over from that table, and D and trimming were inferred from the DNA. The sample has more than 150,000 clones, 75% to 90% seen once; the top ten hold over 12%. Trimming removed 1 base from V and 5 bases from J, with 13 bases in between. From germline, CDR1 is LNHDA and CDR2 SQIVND (reference sequence). The CDR3 loop spans 15 amino acids.

The sequenced sample consisted of peripheral blood. The clonotype originates from a woman aged 35 to 49 with acute or convalescent COVID-19. The chain links TRBV19 to TRBJ2-3; TRBD2 is a possible D gene (6 bases). The CDR3 here is CASSIVKAGGDTQYF. CDR3 nucleotide sequence: TGTGCCAGTAGTATAGTGAAAGCGGGCGGAGATACGCAGTATTTT.